The clone carrying this T cell receptor (beta chain) was recorded at least ten times. The target antigen is unknown. The data derive from a study of regulatory T cells in long-lasting Graves disease. General observations from the study: Sample size, which was small, may have reduced accuracy.

The time point denotes: persistent/refractory GD, antithyroid drugs over 5 years with positive TRAb. After RNA was extracted from PBMCs, the TCR library was made from it. Libraries of TCR beta came from iRepertoire HTBI primers plus Arm-PCR of CDR3 regions. MiXCR, applied by TCRdb to the multiplex PCR reads, yields one record per CDR3 protein. The sample carries some 430,000 distinct CDR3 sequences, 20% to 25% recorded once. Trimming cost V 0 bases and J 0 bases, with 21 bases left between them. The CDR3 covers 20 residues. Germline V gene lookup returns CDR1 LNHNV and CDR2 YYDKDF (reference sequence).

Sequencing was performed on peripheral blood mononuclear cells (PBMCs), taken when the disease was refractory, from a patient treated with antithyroid drugs. The chain combines TRBV15 with TRBJ1-5; D remains unclear. This TCR derives from a female donor with Graves disease. CDR3 bases: TGTGCCACCAGCAGAGATCTAGTGGGCCAGGACCTCTATAGCAATCAGCCCCAGCATTTT. This encodes CATSRDLVGQDLYSNQPQHF.